These 8 T cell receptor beta chains share one sample of origin, sequenced in a study of beta chain features in type 1 diabetes. Sequencing targeted expressed TCRB transcripts, as all isolated RNA had been reverse transcribed. Assay: immunoSEQ multiplex PCR; the TCRdb copy retains only in-frame clones and omits some. The sample consists of fewer than 400,000 clones, 8% of them appearing once. Material: central memory CD4+ T cells from blood. All receptors derive from a woman between 18 and 30 years old in good health.

The V and J genes are TRBV9 and TRBJ1-2, with D unresolved. This CDR3 has 15 residues. V was trimmed by 0 bases and J by 3 bases, leaving 12 bases between them. Germline CDR1 SGDLS, CDR2 YYNGEE. As DNA, the CDR3 is TGTGCCAGCAGCGTAGACCCTCTTTCTGACTATGGCTACACCTTC. Protein product: CASSVDPLSDYGYTF.

This clone was counted ten times or more. V is TRBV7-9 and J is TRBJ2-6; no clear D gene. The CDR3 has 14 amino acids. V dropped 10 bases and J dropped 0 bases, with 10 bases sitting between them. CDR1 is SEHNR and CDR2 is FQNEAQ in the germline V gene (reference sequence). CDR3 loop: CATTWNSGANVLTF. In DNA form, the CDR3 reads TGTGCCACGACCTGGAACTCTGGGGCCAACGTCCTGACTTTC.

As concerns this clone: Within the sample, other DNA sequences also encode this same CDR3. V usage is TRBV28 and J usage is TRBJ2-7; the D gene is possibly TRBD2 (5 bases). Per germline, CDR1 MDHEN and CDR2 SYDVKM. The CDR3 is 12 residues long. Trimming removed 5 bases from V and 1 base from J, with 6 bases in between. CDR3 in amino acids: CASSTGSYEQYF. DNA of the CDR3: TGTGCCAGCAGTACGGGGTCCTACGAGCAGTACTTC.

The chain couples TRBV27 to TRBJ1-2; D may be TRBD1 (6 bases). CDR3 length: 15 residues. Germline V gene data show CDR1 as MNHEY and CDR2 as SMNVEV (reference sequence). Trimming took 2 bases from V and 3 from J, leaving 13 bases between them. The CDR3: CASSLGPTGYYGYTF. The CDR3 DNA reads TGTGCCAGCAGTTTAGGGCCAACAGGGTACTATGGCTACACCTTC.

This clone appeared many times. V is TRBV11-2 and J is TRBJ1-1, with D unresolved. Looked up from germline, CDR1 is SGHAT and CDR2 is FQNNGV. V was trimmed by 5 bases and J by 1 base, leaving 8 bases between them. The CDR3 extends over 13 amino acids. The CDR3: CASSVGENTEAFF. In DNA, the CDR3 is TGTGCCAGCAGCGTCGGGGAGAACACTGAAGCTTTCTTT.

The rearrangement uses TRBV9 and TRBJ1-5, with a possible D match to TRBD1 (5 bases). CDR3 length equals 15 residues. Germline values: CDR1 SGDLS, CDR2 YYNGEE. Trimming took off 0 bases at V and 7 bases at J, with 14 bases between the two ends. The CDR3 protein is CASSVGATGDQPQHF. CDR3 DNA: TGTGCCAGCAGCGTAGGTGCAACGGGGGACCAGCCCCAGCATTTT.

The gene calls are TRBV11-1 and TRBJ2-7, with D unclear. The germline gives CDR1 SGHAT, CDR2 FQDESV (reference sequence). Trimming cost V 1 base and J 4 bases, with 11 bases left between them. This CDR3 comprises 14 residues. CDR3: CASSLVGRGYEQYF. As DNA, the CDR3 is TGTGCCAGCAGCTTAGTTGGACGAGGTTACGAGCAGTACTTC.

This clone occurred a few times. The chain recombines TRBV4-2 with TRBJ1-4; D is unclear. Trimming left V 1 base short and J 3 bases short, with 12 bases between. The germline CDR1 and CDR2 sequences are LGHNA and YNFKEQ. The CDR3 is 16 amino acids. CDR3 nucleotides: TGTGCCAGCAGCCAAGTAGGAACTGGACCTAATGAAAAACTGTTTTTT. Amino acid sequence: CASSQVGTGPNEKLFF.